Presented here are 19 T cell receptor beta chains from one specimen sequenced in a study of molecular identifiers for immune sequencing clone quantification. A single record per CDR3 protein comes from TCRdb applying MiXCR to the PCR reads. Of approximately 550,000 distinct CDR3 sequences in the sample, around 21% are singletons; the top ten hold around 0.86%. What was sequenced was naive CD8+ T cells from blood, with Jurkat cell RNA spiked in. Subset indicated: FACS-sorted CD8+CD4-CCR7+CD45RA+ naive T cells. The receptors come from a human donor in good health. Some libraries in this study had Jurkat cell RNA spiked in.

This clonotype came up once. A much more abundant neighbour one base away suggests this may be a read error. CDR3 nucleotides: TGCGCCAGCACCCCTCTCCAGGGAGAGACTGAAGCTTTCTTT. It encodes CASTPLQGETEAFF. The chain uses TRBV5-1 and TRBJ1-1; tentatively, D is TRBD1 (5 bases). This CDR3 region has 14 residues. Germline-derived CDR1 and CDR2 are SGHRS and YFSETQ. The V end was cut by 6 bases, the J end by 5 bases, with 17 bases between.

This clonotype has a handful of counts. CDR3 amino acids: CASSSGGKELNYGYTF. The DNA for the CDR3 is TGTGCCAGCAGCTCAGGAGGAAAGGAACTTAACTATGGCTACACCTTC. The gene calls are TRBV7-9 and TRBJ1-2; D is unresolved. This CDR3 comprises 16 residues. Trimming took 4 bases from V and 1 from J, leaving 16 bases between them. Germline values: CDR1 SEHNR, CDR2 FQNEAQ (reference sequence). The whole variable domain, remainder taken from reference TRBV7-9 and TRBJ1-2, is DTGVSQNPRHKITKRGQNVTFRCDPISEHNRLYWYRQTLGQGPEFLTYFQNEAQLEKSRLLSDRFSAERPKGSFSTLEIQRTEQGDSAMYLCASSSGGKELNYGYTFGSGTRLTVV.

The table lists this clonotype with many counts. V is TRBV6-1 and J is TRBJ2-7; TRBD1 matches 7 bases. The length of the CDR3 is 17 residues. Germline trimming cut 0 bases from V and 3 bases from J; bases unmatched to any gene: 11. Germline V gives CDR1 MNHNS, CDR2 SASEGT. The CDR3 DNA sequence: TGTGCCAGCAGTGAAGCTGGGACCCAGACAGGGTTCTACGAGCAGTACTTC. It encodes CASSEAGTQTGFYEQYF.

V is TRBV20-1 and J is TRBJ2-3; D unresolved. V lost 6 bases and J 5 bases, leaving 27 bases between the germline ends. The CDR3 contains 17 residues. Germline V gives CDR1 DFQATT, CDR2 SNEGSKA (reference sequence). CDR3 residues: CSAHSEDDATSVDTQYF. DNA of the CDR3: TGCAGTGCCCACAGTGAGGACGATGCCACCTCCGTAGATACGCAGTATTTT.

The sample holds a few counts of this clonotype. The gene calls are TRBV9 and TRBJ2-7; 9 bases fit TRBD1. Germline V gene sequence: CDR1 SGDLS, CDR2 YYNGEE. The junction had 7 bases not matched to a gene; V was cut back by 4 bases and J by 5 bases. This CDR3 region has 14 residues. In nucleotides, the CDR3 is TGTGCCAGCAGCTTCGGACAGGGGTACGACGAGCAGTACTTC. Translation gives CASSFGQGYDEQYF.

This clonotype showed up just a few times. V usage is TRBV21-1 and J usage is TRBJ2-7; the table's D call of TRBD1 was not tested on the DNA. TRBV21-1 is an annotated pseudogene. This CDR3 is 17 amino acids long. The CDR3 protein is CASSKGPHPRRDYEQYF. The CDR3 DNA sequence: TGTGCCAGCAGCAAAGGCCCCCACCCACGAAGGGACTACGAGCAGTACTTC.

This clonotype has at least ten counts. V and J are TRBV28 and TRBJ2-7, with D perhaps matching TRBD1 or TRBD2 (5 bases each). In germline, CDR1 is MDHEN, CDR2 SYDVKM. V gave up 6 bases and J gave up 5 bases, with 17 bases separating them. The length of the CDR3 is 14 residues. CDR3 protein: CASSLTAAVDEQYF. CDR3 DNA: TGTGCCAGCAGCCTGACAGCGGCCGTAGACGAGCAGTACTTC.

V and J are TRBV7-2 and TRBJ2-1; the match to TRBD1 covers 7 bases. V gave up 8 bases and J gave up 0 bases; unmatched junction bases: 16. The germline V gene has CDR1 SGHTA and CDR2 FQGNSA. This CDR3 contains 18 residues. The CDR3 spells CASGLKDRPLSSYNEQFF. Written as DNA, the CDR3 is TGTGCCAGCGGCCTTAAGGACAGGCCACTAAGCTCCTACAATGAGCAGTTCTTC.

There are many counts of this clonotype. The DNA of the CDR3 is TGCAGCGTTGAGGCTCTCACAGATACGCAGTATTTT. Its translation is CSVEALTDTQYF. The V and J genes are TRBV29-1 and TRBJ2-3; D ambiguous. The V gene lost 3 bases and the J gene lost 2 bases, with 6 bases spanning the gap. Germline V gives CDR1 SQVTM, CDR2 ANQGSEA. CDR3 length: 12 amino acids.

J is TRBJ2-7 and V is TRBV28; 8 nucleotides match TRBD2. The CDR3 loop spans 16 amino acids. Trimming removed 2 bases from V and 0 bases from J; junction bases left unmatched: 6. From germline, CDR1 is MDHEN and CDR2 SYDVKM. This CDR3 is CASSLLGGASSYEQYF. CDR3 coding DNA: TGTGCCAGCAGTTTACTCGGGGGGGCCAGCTCCTACGAGCAGTACTTC.

This clonotype was counted at least ten times. This rearrangement joins TRBV6-6 to TRBJ1-5, with no clear D. Trimming cost V 8 bases and J 2 bases, with 16 bases left between them. This CDR3 is built from 15 residues. Germline-derived CDR1 and CDR2 are MNHNY and SVGAGI (reference sequence). The CDR3 DNA follows: TGTGCCAGCGCTATAACCCAGCTGGGCAATCAGCCCCAGCATTTT. It specifies CASAITQLGNQPQHF.

Comments on this clonotype: This may be a read error, as it is one base from a much larger clone. Because it lacks the conserved phenylalanine or tryptophan at the end, this CDR3 is likely a read error. J is TRBJ2-7 and V is TRBV27; TRBD1 matches at 8 bases. The CDR3 has 13 amino acids. Germline V gives CDR1 MNHEY, CDR2 SMNVEV (reference sequence). With 5 bases clipped from V and 2 bases from J, the junction kept 2 bases outside the gene matches. CDR3 bases: TGTGCCAGCAGTGCACAGGGGGCCTACGAGCAGTACTCC. Its translation is CASSAQGAYEQYS.

There are many counts of this clonotype. V is TRBV18 and J is TRBJ1-2, with no clear D. The V and J ends lost 2 bases and 8 bases respectively, with 12 bases between them. The CDR3 sequence is 13 residues long. Germline CDR1 and CDR2: KGHSH and LQKENI. CDR3 in amino acids: CASSPSDMRGYTF. CDR3 nucleotide sequence: TGTGCCAGCTCACCATCCGACATGAGAGGCTACACCTTC.

The sample holds many counts of this clonotype. This chain uses TRBV6-5 with TRBJ1-1, with 11 nucleotides matching TRBD1. This CDR3 contains 15 residues. The V and J ends lost 1 base and 6 bases, in that order; junction bases with no gene match: 4. Germline CDR1 is MNHEY and CDR2 is SVGAGI. In DNA, the CDR3 is TGTGCCAGCAGTTACTGGACAGGGGGCTTGTCTGAAGCTTTCTTT. This sequence encodes CASSYWTGGLSEAFF.

Concerning this clonotype: A much more abundant neighbour one base away suggests this may be a read error. The chain carries TRBV7-9 and TRBJ2-5; D not certain. CDR1 SEHNR and CDR2 FQNEAQ come from the germline V gene (reference sequence). The CDR3 runs to 15 residues. The CDR3 sequence is CANSLYADHQETQYF. The CDR3 DNA is TGTGCCAACAGCTTATACGCAGACCACCAAGAGACCCAGTACTTC.

V is TRBV24-1 and J is TRBJ2-1; D is perhaps TRBD1 or TRBD2 (7 bases each). Germline CDR1 and CDR2: KGHDR and SFDVKD. The CDR3 loop spans 15 amino acids. With 1 base removed from V and 10 bases from J, the gap between germline ends came to 16 bases. The CDR3 DNA reads as TGTGCCACCAGTGATTTAAGACAGGGCGGGGGCGAGCAGTTCTTC. Encoded protein: CATSDLRQGGGEQFF.

The CDR3 reads CASSIWPVGTQYF. The CDR3 region has the DNA TGTGCCAGCAGCATCTGGCCGGTGGGGACCCAGTACTTC. V and J are TRBV11-2 and TRBJ2-5; D remains ambiguous. V lost 5 bases and J 7 bases, leaving 14 bases between the germline ends. Germline CDR1 and CDR2: SGHAT and FQNNGV. The CDR3 covers 13 residues.

This clonotype was seen a few times. This rearrangement joins TRBV2 to TRBJ1-5; D ambiguous. V dropped 7 bases and J dropped 0 bases, with 13 bases sitting between them. CDR1 is SNHLY and CDR2 is FYNNEI in the germline V gene. This CDR3 is built from 15 residues. The CDR3 sequence: CASTGFGNSNQPQHF. CDR3 coding DNA: TGTGCCAGCACGGGTTTCGGCAATAGCAATCAGCCCCAGCATTTT.

There are many counts of this clonotype. In nucleotides, the CDR3 is TGTGCCAGCAGTTTAGGCCCAAACAGCGATACGCAGTATTTT. As protein: CASSLGPNSDTQYF. V and J are TRBV28 and TRBJ2-3; no clear D gene. Germline V gene lookup returns CDR1 MDHEN and CDR2 SYDVKM. This CDR3 has 14 amino acids. V was pared by 2 bases and J by 6 bases, with 12 bases between.